This is a list of T cell receptor beta chains from one sample in a study of T-cell reconstitution after alpha-beta-depleted transplantation in children. MiXCR, applied by TCRdb to the PCR reads, yields one record per CDR3 protein. Of some 400,000 distinct CDR3 sequences listed, around 20% are singletons. Here the sequenced sample was PBMCs from the stem cell graft donor, taken from the stem cell graft. These receptors were collected from a human donor who donated a stem cell graft to a child with acute myeloid leukemia. Each CDR3 is given with its conserved first and last residue.

>TRBV6-4|19|TRBJ2-6
CASSTRTSGVLSGANVLTF
>TRBV2|16|TRBJ2-1
CASSVSRDRGFGEQFF
>TRBV21-1|13|TRBJ2-5
CASSKVAQETQYF
>TRBV12-3/TRBV12-4|14|TRBJ1-1
CASSPAPVAGEAFF
>TRBV5-5|16|TRBJ1-5
CASSRGQPNSNQPQHF
>TRBV4-1|15|TRBJ1-1
CASSQAQQGRTEAFF
>TRBV5-1|13|TRBJ2-1
CASSLLAFNEQFF
>TRBV5-5|16|TRBJ2-3
CASSLATSSYTDTQYF
>TRBV20-1|14|TRBJ1-1
CSARTTGDETEAFF
>TRBV29-1|13|TRBJ1-1
CSVGTNRATEAFF
>TRBV5-1|15|TRBJ2-3
CASSALFGGTDTQYF
>TRBV7-6|12|TRBJ2-1
CASSLAKDEQFF
>TRBV7-7|15|TRBJ2-1
CASSLLQGVENEQFF
>TRBV12-3/TRBV12-4|13|TRBJ1-4
CASSPWGGEKLFF
>TRBV7-7|15|TRBJ2-7
CASSLGQGKSYEQYF
>TRBV30|11|TRBJ1-1
CAWRDNTEAFF
>TRBV7-9|15|TRBJ1-1
CASSIDQGVNTEAFF
>TRBV12-3/TRBV12-4|13|TRBJ2-2
CASSVTTTGELFF
>TRBV12-3/TRBV12-4|14|TRBJ2-1
CASSQSGSYNEQFF
>TRBV20-1|16|TRBJ2-7
CSAPNEQGIQGNEQYF
>TRBV29-1|13|TRBJ2-5
CSAEGRGGETQYF
>TRBV10-3|16|TRBJ2-5
CAISGSGGRPQETQYF
>TRBV20-1|14|TRBJ2-1
CSAPTGTAGNEQFF
>TRBV7-6|18|TRBJ2-1
CASSFSSGSFTLYNEQFF
>TRBV7-8|16|TRBJ1-5
CASSPRQGVGNQPQHF
>TRBV7-9|13|TRBJ1-2
CASSADGLNGYTF
>TRBV29-1|15|TRBJ2-3
CSVDGAGGSTDTQYF
>TRBV28|18|TRBJ2-3
CASSFVRYLAGARDTQYF
>TRBV20-1|12|TRBJ1-1
CSATWRNTEAFF
>TRBV29-1|13|TRBJ1-5
CSVGERSNQPQHF
>TRBV12-3/TRBV12-4|14|TRBJ1-5
CASSLAGGRQPQHF
>TRBV25-1|12|TRBJ2-7
CASSAILIEQYF
>TRBV29-1|21|TRBJ1-1
CSARFRAINRRAYKLNTEAFF
>TRBV29-1|9|TRBJ1-3
CSVQQGGDF
>TRBV20-1|18|TRBJ2-3
CSAEPGGAPTTSTDTQYF
>TRBV20-1|16|TRBJ2-2
CSARSWLAGNTGELFF
>TRBV5-1|15|TRBJ2-2
CASSMTGSTPGELFF
>TRBV5-5|11|TRBJ2-1
CASSYNREQFF